This T cell receptor (beta chain) was found in a study of shared clonotypes between healthy human individuals (dated by TCRdb to about 2020). Background on the whole study: A couple of women and three men aged 18 to 49 years were included in the cohort. For each donor, CD4 naive and CD4 memory were each given three plates, CD8 naive was given two plates, and CD8 memory was given one plate. To estimate repertoire size and how much clonotypes are shared between individuals, the study performed deep sequencing of blood TCR repertoires from a few healthy adults. Different laboratories and diverse techniques were used to prepare libraries and sequence TCR repertoires, to increase sequencing depth and limit assay-specific biases. Each donor's leukapheresis produced roughly between roughly 0.85 and 9.5 billion PBMCs. Overall study results and their limits: Compared with non-shared clonotypes, clonotypes shared by all four sorted-subset donors had higher generation probabilities. Sampling was restricted to blood, and TCR repertoires in tissues likely differ from the TCR repertoires found in blood. Even with the large sequencing depth, rarefaction of the sorted-subset datasets indicated that sequencing was incomplete. Sharing across a few donors was observed for 5% to 6.5% of naive CD4, over 3% of naive CD8, about 2.3% of memory CD4, and about 0.39% of memory CD8 clonotypes. Because the study included a small number of donors, the genetic and exposure-history diversity represented was limited. Based on pairwise subsampling, the degree of clonotype sharing among donors was expected to be affected by sequencing depth. Naive subsets generally had larger estimated clonotype richness than memory subsets did.

The germline V gene yields SGHRS for CDR1 and YFSETQ for CDR2. V and J are truncated by 4 bases and 1 base respectively, leaving an intervening sequence of 9 bases. Including cysteine and phenylalanine, the CDR3 has 15 amino acids. The entry retains the CDR3 DNA only, 45 bases that are in frame from base 1. TCR CDR3 regions were amplified from genomic DNA by multiplex PCR using the deep immunoSEQ assay. For each cell subset, the extracted genomic DNA was distributed evenly across all wells of several immunoSEQ 96-well plates, and each plate served as one replicate. For sorted subsets, about 200 ng genomic DNA, equal to about 30,000 T cell genomes, was loaded into each replicate PCR. Purified libraries were quantified with a Qubit 3.0 fluorometer, sized on a Bioanalyzer 2100, and re-quantified with the KAPA Library Quantification kit. Every immunoSEQ 96-well plate was sequenced on a separate single-read 150-cycle Illumina NextSeq 550 flow cell. From the authors' description of their analysis: The immunoSEQ output contained only junctional sequences without quality scores, so filtering could not match that applied to full-length reads. Sequences were annotated with PyIR, a Python wrapper for IgBLAST v1.9, using IMGT germline references to assign V/J genes and CDR3. Any read was removed if the V/J assignment was weak (E-value above 1e-6), the CDR3 was missing, or the read contained stop codons, out-of-frame junctions, or ambiguous translated residues. V3J clonotypes were defined by identical inferred V gene, J gene, and CDR3 amino acid sequence. Percentage overlap between repertoires was computed as shared unique clonotypes divided by the size of the smaller repertoire. Richness of each repertoire was evaluated using RTK rarefaction, the Chao1 estimator, and Recon v2.1 estimates of unobserved clonotypes. Generation probabilities for all TCRbeta clonotypes obtained by the gDNA method from a handful of donors were computed using OLGA. This immuneACCESS table, as held by TCRdb, lists in-frame sequences with V and J called but not all clones. Of the missing ones, under half trace to an unresolved V gene in checked studies; the others have no known cause. V and J calls and clone size are those listed in that table; D and trimming were worked out from the DNA. In all, the sample holds 950,000 to 1,300,000 clones, and around 74% of those were seen once. The top ten clones comprise approximately 1.5% of the sample.

About this clone: Its antigen remains undetermined. No base quality values were provided; no much bigger clone lies one nucleotide off.

The donors were healthy, HIV-negative adults who had no recently reported acute infections or vaccinations. Every donor was a Caucasian adult residing in Nashville, Tennessee, USA. CD4+ T cells were enriched by magnetic negative selection; naive cells were then positively selected on CD45RA, and the negative fraction formed the memory subset. Blood was collected by leukapheresis, and PBMCs were isolated by Ficoll-Histopaque density gradient centrifugation and then cryopreserved in liquid nitrogen vapor phase. Analytical flow cytometry was used to check the purity and quantity of each magnetically sorted T cell population. Genomic DNA was isolated from each sorted fraction and quantified by UV absorbance on a Nanodrop 2000c.

The source material was memory CD4+ T cells sorted from blood. Explained via the paper, the cell subset or site label denotes: CD45RA-negative fraction. This TCR was sampled from a man aged 18 to 30 in good health. In this chain, TRBV5-1 is recombined with TRBJ2-6; the D gene lacks a confident call. The CDR3 reads CASSPPTSGANVLTF. At the DNA level, the sequence is TGCGCCAGCAGCCCCCCTACGTCTGGGGCCAACGTCCTGACTTTC. The CDR3, completed at both ends by the reference TRBV5-1 and TRBJ2-6 genes, gives the full variable domain KAGVTQTPRYLIKTRGQQVTLSCSPISGHRSVSWYQQTPGQGLQFLFEYFSETQRNKGNFPGRFSGRQFSNSRSEMNVSTLELGDSALYLCASSPPTSGANVLTFGAGSRLTVL.